This T cell receptor (beta chain) was recorded in a study of naive and memory T cell subsets. Whole-study results and caveats: TCR abundance followed a power law differing between naive and memory subsets.

The beta constant-region primer was an equimolar mix of two oligonucleotides covering TRBC1 and TRBC2. Ligation attached a single-stranded oligonucleotide with a 12-nucleotide UMI and the SP2 primer to the cDNA 3' end. MiXCR was run by TCRdb on the UMI-ligation and nested PCR reads, yielding one entry per CDR3 protein. The repertoire holds some 87,000 distinct CDR3 sequences, 6% to 7.5% seen once, with around 1.5% in the top ten. Concerning this clonotype: Its antigen is currently unknown.

Germline V gene sequence: CDR1 DFQATT, CDR2 SNEGSKA (reference sequence). V lost 5 bases to trimming and J lost 3 bases, with 23 bases between them. The CDR3 is 17 residues long. The TCR was taken from a human donor in good health. The chain uses TRBV20-1 and TRBJ2-1, with D tentatively TRBD1 (6 bases). The source material was central memory CD4+ T cells from blood. CDR3 sequence reads: CSARDWTALRFYNEQFF. For the CDR3, the DNA is TGCAGTGCTCGTGACTGGACAGCCCTTCGCTTCTACAATGAGCAGTTCTTC.